The entry below gives a single T cell receptor (beta chain) sequence along with its context. Its specificity is unknown. These data belong to a study of glioma-infiltrating T cells after dendritic cell vaccination. Produced via immunoSEQ multiplex PCR; TCRdb's table is partial and in-frame only. In the table there are approximately 100,000 clones, approximately 80% of which are singletons. Findings of the study overall: Only a small number of patients had complete blood and tumor samples.

This CDR3 spans 14 amino acids. Deletions cut 5 bases from V and 2 bases from J, with 13 bases between. CDR1 and CDR2 (germline): SGHVS, FNYEAQ. The TCR originated in a human donor with glioblastoma. The sample here was blood, taken before dendritic cell vaccination. The V and J genes are TRBV7-6 and TRBJ2-7, with D possibly TRBD1 on 6 matching bases. The DNA of the CDR3 is TGTGCCAGCAGCAAAGGACAGAATACCTACGAGCAGTACTTC. Its translation is CASSKGQNTYEQYF.